A single sample is the source of the 10 T cell receptor beta chains below, sequenced in a study of cytomegalovirus exposure and HLA in healthy donors. It was with 60 Vbeta and 13 Jbeta primers that the PCR ran. Using immunoSEQ multiplex PCR, the repertoire was profiled, and TCRdb retains in-frame clones only, with some absent. This table holds approximately 110,000 clones, around 80% found once. Sample: PBMCs. The receptors stem from a woman under 40 in good health and CMV-seronegative.

The gene calls are TRBV14 and TRBJ1-2; no definite D call. Trimming took off 2 bases at V and 6 bases at J, with 7 bases between the two ends. The CDR3 length is 12 residues. From germline, CDR1 is SGHDN and CDR2 FVKESK. CDR3 sequence (DNA): TGTGCCAGCAGCCAACAACACGATGGCTACACCTTC. It is translated as CASSQQHDGYTF.

This clone has just one count. The chain links TRBV4-2 to TRBJ2-1; a weak D match, TRBD2 (6 bases). Germline V gene lookup returns CDR1 LGHNA and CDR2 YNFKEQ. Trimming pared 8 bases from V and 6 bases from J, leaving 11 bases between. The CDR3 extends over 12 amino acids. The CDR3 here is CASRGRSNEQFF. The CDR3, as DNA: TGTGCCAGCCGAGGGAGGAGCAATGAGCAGTTCTTC.

The J gene is TRBJ1-4, the V gene TRBV6-5; 8 bases map to TRBD1. J was trimmed by 10 bases and V by 2 bases; bases with no gene match: 3. From germline, CDR1 is MNHEY and CDR2 SVGAGI. This CDR3 contains 13 residues. CDR3 nucleotide sequence: TGTGCCAGCAGTTACGCTGGACAGGGAAAACTGTTTTTT. Translation gives CASSYAGQGKLFF.

This clone was picked up one time. V gene TRBV27 combines with J gene TRBJ2-1, with 11 bases fitting TRBD2. The CDR3 is 16 residues long. Germline CDR1 reads MNHEY; CDR2 reads SMNVEV (reference sequence). The junction had 6 bases not matched to a gene; V was cut back by 4 bases and J by 4 bases. CDR3 bases: TGTGCCAGCAGTTCCCTTAGCGGGGGGGCTTACAATGAGCAGTTCTTC. It yields the protein CASSSLSGGAYNEQFF.

The V gene is TRBV18, the J gene TRBJ2-7; TRBD1 is a possible D gene (5 bases). Germline V gene lookup returns CDR1 KGHSH and CDR2 LQKENI. The CDR3 consists of 14 residues. V was shortened by 0 bases and J by 2 bases, with 8 bases between the two germline ends. Here the CDR3 DNA reads TGTGCCAGCTCACCACCGGCAGGGACCTACGAGCAGTACTTC. Translation gives CASSPPAGTYEQYF.

This chain uses TRBV7-2 with TRBJ2-3, with 8 bases lining up with TRBD2. Germline CDR1 and CDR2: SGHTA and FQGNSA. The V gene end was trimmed by 5 bases and the J gene end by 0 bases; junction bases not matched to a gene: 7. The CDR3 consists of 16 residues. CDR3 sequence reads: CASSRSSGLSTDTQYF. The CDR3 DNA is TGTGCCAGCAGCCGTTCTAGCGGGCTTAGCACAGATACGCAGTATTTT.

The chain carries TRBV10-2 and TRBJ1-5; no definite D call. Trimming left V 9 bases short and J 4 bases short, with 10 bases between. The V gene's germline CDR1 is WSHSY and CDR2 SAAADI. The CDR3 covers 12 residues. The DNA for the CDR3 is TGCGCCAGTTCTCTGAGGAATCAGCCCCAGCATTTT. Translation: CASSLRNQPQHF.

V and J are TRBV11-3 and TRBJ2-5; TRBD1 is a possible D gene (5 bases). V was trimmed by 3 bases and J by 2 bases, leaving 10 bases between them. Germline values: CDR1 SGHNT, CDR2 YENEEA. The CDR3 runs to 14 residues. The CDR3 loop reads CASSFSDRQETQYF. The DNA of the CDR3 is TGTGCCAGCAGCTTCTCTGACAGACAAGAGACCCAGTACTTC.

This chain connects TRBV5-1 to TRBJ1-1, with TRBD1 as a possible D gene (6 bases). Germline assignment: CDR1 SGHRS and CDR2 YFSETQ. This CDR3 has 14 amino acids. Trimming shortened V by 3 bases and J by 1 base, and 10 bases separated the two germline ends. The CDR3, as DNA: TGCGCCAGCAGCTCGGCGACAGGGAACACTGAAGCTTTCTTT. Amino acid sequence: CASSSATGNTEAFF.

CDR3 DNA: TGTGCTTTCGGACAGGCCTCCACTGAAGCTTTCTTT. Its translation: CAFGQASTEAFF. J is TRBJ1-1 and V is TRBV30, with TRBD1 matching over 7 bases. The CDR3 sequence is 12 residues long. In germline, CDR1 is GTSNPN, CDR2 SVGIG (reference sequence).